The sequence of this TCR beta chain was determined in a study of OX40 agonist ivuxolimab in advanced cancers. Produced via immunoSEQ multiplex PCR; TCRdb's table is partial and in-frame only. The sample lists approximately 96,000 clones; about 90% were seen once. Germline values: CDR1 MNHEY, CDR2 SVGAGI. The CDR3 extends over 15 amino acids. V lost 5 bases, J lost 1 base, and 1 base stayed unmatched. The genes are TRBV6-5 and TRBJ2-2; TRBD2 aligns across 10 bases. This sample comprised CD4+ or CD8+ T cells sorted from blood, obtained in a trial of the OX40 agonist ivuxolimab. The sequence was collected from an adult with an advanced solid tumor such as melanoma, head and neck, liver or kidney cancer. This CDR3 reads CASSRLAGNTGELFF. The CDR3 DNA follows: TGTGCCAGCAGTCGACTAGCGGGGAACACCGGGGAGCTGTTTTTT.